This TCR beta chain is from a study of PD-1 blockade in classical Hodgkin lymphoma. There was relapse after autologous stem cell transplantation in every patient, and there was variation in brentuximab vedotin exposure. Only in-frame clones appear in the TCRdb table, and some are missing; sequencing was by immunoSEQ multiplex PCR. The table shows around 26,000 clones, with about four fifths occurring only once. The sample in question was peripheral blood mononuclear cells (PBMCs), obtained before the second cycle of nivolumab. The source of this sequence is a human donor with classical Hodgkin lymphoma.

The CDR3 reads CASSLSDGAYGYTF. The CDR3 bases are TGTGCCAGCAGCTTATCAGACGGGGCCTATGGCTACACCTTC. This chain connects TRBV7-9 to TRBJ1-2; TRBD1 might be the D (5 bases). The CDR3 has 14 amino acids. Germline V gene sequence: CDR1 SEHNR, CDR2 FQNEAQ (reference sequence). The V gene lost 2 bases and the J gene lost 4 bases, with 11 bases spanning the gap.